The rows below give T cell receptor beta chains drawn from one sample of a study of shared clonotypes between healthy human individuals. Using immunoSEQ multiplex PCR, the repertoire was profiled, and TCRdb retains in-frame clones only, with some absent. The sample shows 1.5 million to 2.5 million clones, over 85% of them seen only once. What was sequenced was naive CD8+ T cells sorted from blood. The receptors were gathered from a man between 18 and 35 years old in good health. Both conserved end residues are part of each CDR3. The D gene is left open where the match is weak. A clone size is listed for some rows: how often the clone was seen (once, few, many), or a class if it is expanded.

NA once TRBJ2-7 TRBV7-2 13 TGTGCCAGCAGCGAGGGTCCTTCCTACGAGCAGTACTTC CASSEGPSYEQYF
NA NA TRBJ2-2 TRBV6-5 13 TGTGCCAGCAGTTACTCGGGACCCGGGGAGCTGTTTTTT CASSYSGPGELFF
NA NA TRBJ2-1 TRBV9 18 TGTGCCAGCAGCGACAACCCCCGGACGGCGGATTCCTACAATGAGCAGTTCTTC CASSDNPRTADSYNEQFF
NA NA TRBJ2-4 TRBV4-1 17 TGCGCCAGCAGCCAAGATATCGGGGGGCTCGGCAAAAACATTCAGTACTTC CASSQDIGGLGKNIQYF
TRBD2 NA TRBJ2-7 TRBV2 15 TGTGCCAGCAGTGATCCGGCGGGAGACCCCTACGAGCAGTACTTC CASSDPAGDPYEQYF
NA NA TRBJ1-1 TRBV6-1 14 TGTGCCAGCACCGAAACGGGCGCTTACACTGAAGCTTTCTTT CASTETGAYTEAFF
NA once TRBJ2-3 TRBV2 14 TGTGCCAGCAGTGTTCGAGACAGAACAGATACGCAGTATTTT CASSVRDRTDTQYF
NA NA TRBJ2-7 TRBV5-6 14 TGTGCCAGCAGCTTGGCGTACAGTTCCTACGAGCAGTACTTC CASSLAYSSYEQYF
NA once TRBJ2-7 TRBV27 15 TGTGCCAGCAGTTCCAACGGGGGGCTCTCCTACGAGCAGTACTTC CASSSNGGLSYEQYF
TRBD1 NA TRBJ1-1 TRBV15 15 TGTGCCACCAGCAGAGACAACCAGGGGGCTACTGAAGCTTTCTTT CATSRDNQGATEAFF
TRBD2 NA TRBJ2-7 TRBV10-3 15 TGTGCCATCAGTGAGCCGGGACTAGTGGGGTACGAGCAGTACTTC CAISEPGLVGYEQYF
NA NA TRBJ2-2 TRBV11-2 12 TGTGCCAGCAGCTTTCTAGGCGGGGAGCTGTTTTTT CASSFLGGELFF
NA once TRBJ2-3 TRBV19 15 TGTGCCAGTAGTATTGAGCGGGCCGCCACAGATACGCAGTATTTT CASSIERAATDTQYF
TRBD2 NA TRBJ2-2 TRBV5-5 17 TGTGCCAGCAGCATGACTAGCGGGGGGCCGAACACCGGGGAGCTGTTTTTT CASSMTSGGPNTGELFF
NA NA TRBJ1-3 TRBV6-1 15 TGTGCCAGCAGTGCCGACAGATTCTCTGGAAACACCATATATTTT CASSADRFSGNTIYF
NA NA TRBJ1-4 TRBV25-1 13 TGTGCCAGCAGTGACACATACGATGAAAAACTGTTTTTT CASSDTYDEKLFF
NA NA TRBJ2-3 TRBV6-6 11 TGTGCCGGGCAGAGCACAGATACGCAGTATTTT CAGQSTDTQYF
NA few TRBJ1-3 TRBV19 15 TGTGCCAGTAGCTCACAGGACCTCCTTGAGGACACCATATATTTT CASSSQDLLEDTIYF
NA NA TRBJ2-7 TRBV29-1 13 TGCAGCGTTGTTGCGGCAGACTCCTACGAGCAGTACTTC CSVVAADSYEQYF
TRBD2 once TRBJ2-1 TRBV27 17 TGTGCCAGCAGCGACCTCCCACTAGCGGGAGGAAACAATGAGCAGTTCTTC CASSDLPLAGGNNEQFF
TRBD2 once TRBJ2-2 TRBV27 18 TGTGCCAGCAGTTTCGCACTAGCGGGTGACGCGAACACCGGGGAGCTGTTTTTT CASSFALAGDANTGELFF
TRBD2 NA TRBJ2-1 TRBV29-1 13 TGCAGCGTTGAGACTAGCGGGAGTAATGAGCAGTTCTTC CSVETSGSNEQFF
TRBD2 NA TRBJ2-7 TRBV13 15 TGTGCCAGCAGCCCTGCGGGAGCGGGGGGGAGCGAGCAGTACTTC CASSPAGAGGSEQYF
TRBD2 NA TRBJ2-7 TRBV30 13 TGTGCCTGTGCCGGGACTAGCAGCCTGGAGCAGTACTTC CACAGTSSLEQYF
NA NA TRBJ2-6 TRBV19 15 TGTGCCAGTACCTCCGGGGGCGCTGGGGCCAACGTCCTGACTTTC CASTSGGAGANVLTF
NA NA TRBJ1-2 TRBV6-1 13 TGTGCCAGCAGTGAAGCGGGAGACTATGGCTACACCTTC CASSEAGDYGYTF
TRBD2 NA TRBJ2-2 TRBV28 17 TGTGCCAGCAGCTCGGGACTAGCGGGACTAACCACCGGGGAGCTGTTTTTT CASSSGLAGLTTGELFF
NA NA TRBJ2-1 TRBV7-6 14 TGTGCCAGCAGCTTAGGTGGCCCTTACAATGAGCAGTTCTTC CASSLGGPYNEQFF
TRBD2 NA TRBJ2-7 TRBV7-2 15 TGTGCCAGCAGCTTAGCATCTAGCGGGAGGGGGGAGCAGTACTTC CASSLASSGRGEQYF
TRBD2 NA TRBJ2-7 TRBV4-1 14 TGCGCCAGCAGCCATCAGACTAGCAGCTACGAGCAGTACTTC CASSHQTSSYEQYF
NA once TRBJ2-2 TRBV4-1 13 TGCGCCAGCAGCCAGGTCCCTGGCGGGGAGCTGTTTTTT CASSQVPGGELFF
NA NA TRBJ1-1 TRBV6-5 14 TGTGCCAGCAGTTACTCACACATGAACACTGAAGCTTTCTTT CASSYSHMNTEAFF
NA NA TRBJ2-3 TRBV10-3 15 TGTGCCATCAGTGAGTCCGTCGATATCACAGATACGCAGTATTTT CAISESVDITDTQYF
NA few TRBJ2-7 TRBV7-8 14 TGTGCCAGCAGCTTAGCGGGTAGCTCCTACGAGCAGTACTTC CASSLAGSSYEQYF
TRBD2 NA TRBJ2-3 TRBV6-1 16 TGTGCCAGCAGTGCCCTCCCGGGGGGTAGCACAGATACGCAGTATTTT CASSALPGGSTDTQYF
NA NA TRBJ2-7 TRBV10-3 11 TGTGCCACCCAGGAGGCCTACGAGCAGTACTTC CATQEAYEQYF
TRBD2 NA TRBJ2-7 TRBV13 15 TGTGCCAGCAGCTTCTCTAGCGGGTCCACCTACGAGCAGTACTTC CASSFSSGSTYEQYF
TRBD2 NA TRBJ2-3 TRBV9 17 TGTGCCAGCAGCCCCCTACCGGGACTAGCGGCTTCAGATACGCAGTATTTT CASSPLPGLAASDTQYF
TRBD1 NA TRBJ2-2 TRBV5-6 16 TGTGCCAGCAGCCTAGGGGACAGGGGGTTCACCGGGGAGCTGTTTTTT CASSLGDRGFTGELFF
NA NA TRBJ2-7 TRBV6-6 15 TGTGCCAGCAGCCACTGGGAAGGGGGTTTCCACGAGCAGTACTTC CASSHWEGGFHEQYF
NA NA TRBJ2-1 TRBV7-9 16 TGTGCCAGCAGCTTAGCGGTCGCGGCCGGGGGCAGTGAGCAGTTCTTC CASSLAVAAGGSEQFF
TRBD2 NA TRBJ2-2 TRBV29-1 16 TGCAGCGTTGAAGCGGAAACTAGCGGGAGTCTTGGGGAGCTGTTTTTT CSVEAETSGSLGELFF
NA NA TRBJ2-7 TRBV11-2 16 TGTGCCAGCAGCTTGGTAGAGGCAGGGTTTTGGGACGAGCAGTACTTC CASSLVEAGFWDEQYF
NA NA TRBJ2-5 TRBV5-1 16 TGCGCCAGCAGCTTGCCCTACCCAAGGGGGCAAGAGACCCAGTACTTC CASSLPYPRGQETQYF
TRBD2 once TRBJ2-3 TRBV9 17 TGTGCCAGCAGCTCTAGACTAGCGGGCGATTTTATTGATACGCAGTATTTT CASSSRLAGDFIDTQYF
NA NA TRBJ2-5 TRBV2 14 TGTGCCAGCAGAGAAGGGGGGGCCCGGGAGACCCAGTACTTC CASREGGARETQYF
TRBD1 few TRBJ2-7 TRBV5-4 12 TGTGCCAGCAGCTCGACAGGGTACGAGCAGTACTTC CASSSTGYEQYF
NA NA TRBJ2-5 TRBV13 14 TGTGCCAGCAGCCCCACCCTGGGGTTGGAGACCCAGTACTTC CASSPTLGLETQYF
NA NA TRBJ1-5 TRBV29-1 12 TGCAGCGTTGGGGGGGCAGATCAGCCCCAGCATTTT CSVGGADQPQHF
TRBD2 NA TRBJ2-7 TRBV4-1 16 TGCGCCAGCAGCCCCAAGACTAGCGGGGATCCCTACGAGCAGTACTTC CASSPKTSGDPYEQYF
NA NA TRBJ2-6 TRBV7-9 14 TGTGCCAGCAGCCTTGACGGGGACCGGCTACTCCTGACTTTC CASSLDGDRLLLTF